Listed below are T cell receptor beta chains from one sample, sequenced in a study of blood T cell repertoires in COVID-19. The repertoire was sequenced with immunoSEQ multiplex PCR; TCRdb's copy has only in-frame clones and lacks some. The sample carries around 98,000 clones, 65% to 90% recorded once. Specimen: peripheral blood. These receptor sequences come from a man between 65 and 85 years old with active or convalescent COVID-19. CDR3s leave out the opening cysteine and the closing phenylalanine or tryptophan. The order of the fields is V gene, CDR3 protein.

v_gene: TRBV6-1; CDR3aa: ASSPRRLAGETQY
v_gene: TRBV6-5; CDR3aa: ASSHLSAGRETQY
v_gene: TRBV4-1; CDR3aa: ASSQVIAETQY
v_gene: TRBV12-3/TRBV12-4; CDR3aa: ACGLDNSPLH
v_gene: TRBV12-3/TRBV12-4; CDR3aa: ASSLRELPQH
v_gene: TRBV5-6; CDR3aa: ASSLLQGAWGYT
v_gene: TRBV4-2; CDR3aa: ASSQGQSSYEQY
v_gene: TRBV27; CDR3aa: ASSLEGRRNEQF
v_gene: TRBV10-3; CDR3aa: AISEPGQGAYEQY
v_gene: TRBV4-1; CDR3aa: ASSQAGQGIKGSYEQY
v_gene: TRBV24-1; CDR3aa: ATSDPWTGGSYEQY
v_gene: TRBV30; CDR3aa: AWSGAGDYGYT
v_gene: TRBV5-8; CDR3aa: ASSLASGTYEQY
v_gene: TRBV11-2; CDR3aa: ASSSTETNSPLH
v_gene: TRBV5-6; CDR3aa: ASSLVGHGYT
v_gene: TRBV11-2; CDR3aa: ASSLAGGPRTGELF
v_gene: TRBV18; CDR3aa: ASSPTQGAQSSPLH
v_gene: TRBV4-1; CDR3aa: ASSQVGTPPYTQY
v_gene: TRBV18; CDR3aa: ASSPRKLAEDTQY
v_gene: TRBV11-2; CDR3aa: ASSSRYEQY
v_gene: TRBV27; CDR3aa: ASSLRSYNSPLH
v_gene: TRBV19; CDR3aa: ASSIKGRYGYT
v_gene: TRBV11-3; CDR3aa: ASSRQGARNTGELF
v_gene: TRBV5-5; CDR3aa: ASSSITGTGGQETQY
v_gene: TRBV12-3/TRBV12-4; CDR3aa: ASSSQGNTEAF
v_gene: TRBV5-6; CDR3aa: ASSIGGARETQY
v_gene: TRBV5-1; CDR3aa: ASSLTGQYSPLH
v_gene: TRBV5-4; CDR3aa: ASSFGTGDSGNTIY
v_gene: TRBV6-2/TRBV6-3; CDR3aa: ASSYWQGAGELF
v_gene: TRBV19; CDR3aa: ASSLGANYGYT
v_gene: TRBV7-9; CDR3aa: ASSLDRGNTEAF
v_gene: TRBV6-5; CDR3aa: ASRGGGHQPQH
v_gene: TRBV7-9; CDR3aa: ASSLDNTPGELF
v_gene: TRBV7-6; CDR3aa: ASSLGQPSRGEQY
v_gene: TRBV30; CDR3aa: AWEGQLNTEAF
v_gene: TRBV3-1/TRBV3-2; CDR3aa: ASSIGLGPTRPYEQY
v_gene: TRBV12-3/TRBV12-4; CDR3aa: ASRTGLYGYT
v_gene: TRBV14; CDR3aa: ASSRQLNTEAF
v_gene: TRBV2; CDR3aa: ATKSGGQLETQY
v_gene: TRBV5-6; CDR3aa: ASSGRDRRAGELF
v_gene: TRBV6-4; CDR3aa: ASSEWATTYGYT
v_gene: TRBV6-5; CDR3aa: ASRTGGQGAGEQY
v_gene: TRBV12-2; CDR3aa: ASRTQGGTEAF
v_gene: TRBV30; CDR3aa: AWSVSALSGNTIY
v_gene: TRBV7-2; CDR3aa: ASSPGLTNEKLF
v_gene: TRBV5-4; CDR3aa: ASSFDRGTNEKLF
v_gene: TRBV19; CDR3aa: ASHRDRALGYT
v_gene: TRBV19; CDR3aa: ASSMEGTTNTEAF
v_gene: TRBV11-2; CDR3aa: ASSQLTGKRNTEAF
v_gene: TRBV30; CDR3aa: ACNGVDRSGANVLT
v_gene: TRBV5-8; CDR3aa: ASSTASQGAGGYT
v_gene: TRBV18; CDR3aa: ASSSKGPGNTGELF
v_gene: TRBV30; CDR3aa: AWSSQGIQPQH
v_gene: TRBV7-9; CDR3aa: ASSSDRFSYNSPLH
v_gene: TRBV18; CDR3aa: ASSPPTGSSYNEQF
v_gene: TRBV21-1; CDR3aa: ASSTHLSGNTIY
v_gene: TRBV2; CDR3aa: ASKRQGPLTDTQY
v_gene: TRBV9; CDR3aa: ASSVDLAVETQY